The T cell receptor (beta chain) described here comes from a study of T cell repertoires in cytomegalovirus infection. About the study: An indication of both CMV infection and matching HLA type came from public TCR beta signatures. Findings and caveats of the study: The ex vivo response was dominated by HLA-C-restricted CMV-specific TCR beta clonotypes. Public TCR beta family frequency separated CMV-and-HLA carriers, including in an independent cohort.

The germline CDR1 and CDR2 sequences are MNHEY and SVGEGT. This CDR3 comprises 17 residues. V shed 6 bases, J shed 2 bases, and the junction held 11 bases outside the gene matches. Note on this clonotype: The target antigen is unknown.

In TCRdb, the reads were re-called with MiXCR into one record per CDR3 protein. The table shows 200,000 or so distinct CDR3 sequences, with roughly a fifth occurring only once. The chain carries TRBV6-2 or TRBV6-3 and TRBJ2-7, with 12 bases aligning to TRBD2. This TCR came from a human donor in good health (CMV status not recorded). Some clones in this sample may be carry-over from other donors' samples. Material: PBMCs. The CDR3 sequence: CASSPVRTSGNPYEQYF. The CDR3 DNA reads as TGTGCCAGCAGCCCTGTCCGGACTAGCGGGAATCCCTACGAGCAGTACTTC.